A single sample gave rise to the 25 T cell receptor beta chains below, sequenced in a study of OX40 agonist ivuxolimab in advanced cancers. Profiled with immunoSEQ multiplex PCR; TCRdb holds only in-frame clones, not every one. The table records more than 75,000 clones, approximately 79% of them present only once. The sample here was CD4+ or CD8+ T cells sorted from blood, taken in a trial of the OX40 agonist ivuxolimab. These receptors were taken from an adult with an advanced solid tumor such as melanoma, head and neck, liver or kidney cancer.

The chain couples TRBV11-2 to TRBJ2-2, with 8 bases that match TRBD2. The germline V gene has CDR1 SGHAT and CDR2 FQNNGV. V lost 6 bases to trimming and J lost 7 bases; unmatched junction nucleotides: 4. The CDR3 loop spans 13 amino acids. The CDR3 protein is CASSIAGRGELFF. The CDR3 DNA sequence: TGTGCCAGCAGTATAGCGGGGCGCGGGGAGCTGTTTTTT.

The rearrangement links TRBV27 to TRBJ2-2, with a tentative D call TRBD2 (6 bases). Deletions cut 3 bases from V and 6 bases from J, with 14 bases between. The germline V gene encodes CDR1 MNHEY and CDR2 SMNVEV (reference sequence). The CDR3 has 15 amino acids. CDR3 region: CASSFTGGIPGELFF. CDR3 coding DNA: TGTGCCAGCAGTTTTACAGGCGGGATCCCCGGGGAGCTGTTTTTT.

This sequence joins TRBV28 and TRBJ2-7; no clear D gene. The CDR3 is 12 residues long. Trimming shortened V by 6 bases and J by 6 bases, and 12 bases separated the two germline ends. Germline V gene sequence: CDR1 MDHEN, CDR2 SYDVKM. CDR3 in DNA: TGTGCCAGCAGCCCGCGGTGGGGCGAGCAGTACTTC. It codes for CASSPRWGEQYF.

This clone was counted between two and nine times. The CDR3 coding sequence is TGCGCCAGCAGAGGGGCAGACTCCTACGAGCAGTACTTC. Its protein is CASRGADSYEQYF. The chain couples TRBV5-1 to TRBJ2-7; possible D gene TRBD1, 5 bases. The V end lost 5 bases, the J end lost 0 bases, and 9 bases lay between the germline ends. The CDR3 covers 13 residues. Germline V CDR1 and CDR2: SGHRS, YFSETQ.

The rearrangement joins TRBV5-4 to TRBJ1-1, with D perhaps matching TRBD1 (5 bases). The germline V gene encodes CDR1 SGHNT and CDR2 YYREEE (reference sequence). Trimming removed 4 bases at V and 3 bases at J, with 13 bases between. The CDR3 consists of 14 residues. In nucleotides, the CDR3 is TGTGCCAGCAGCCCAGGTAGGGGTGACACTGAAGCTTTCTTT. Translation: CASSPGRGDTEAFF.

The V gene is TRBV27, the J gene TRBJ1-1; 8 nucleotides agree with TRBD1. Germline V lookup: CDR1 MNHEY, CDR2 SMNVEV (reference sequence). Trimming at V came to 6 bases and at J to 1 base, leaving 10 bases not matched to a gene. The CDR3 length is 16 residues. The CDR3 nucleotides read TGTGCCAGCAGCCGTACCCCTCAGGGGGCGAACACTGAAGCTTTCTTT. Translation gives CASSRTPQGANTEAFF.

This clone was observed a few times. The rearrangement uses TRBV2 and TRBJ1-3; D uncertain. The CDR3 runs 13 residues. Looked up from germline, CDR1 is SNHLY and CDR2 is FYNNEI. Trimming stripped 7 bases from V and 5 bases from J, with 12 bases between. The CDR3 here is CASIEGYRNTIYF. The DNA of the CDR3 is TGTGCCAGCATCGAAGGTTACAGAAACACCATATATTTT.

CDR3 residues: CASSLWGDGTGELFF. The DNA for the CDR3 is TGTGCCAGCAGTTTATGGGGTGATGGCACCGGGGAGCTGTTTTTT. V is TRBV27 and J is TRBJ2-2; no clear D. Trimming removed 1 base from V and 4 bases from J, with 10 bases in between. The CDR3 covers 15 residues. Germline CDR1 is MNHEY and CDR2 is SMNVEV (reference sequence).

The chain couples TRBV5-6 to TRBJ2-5; the D is unclear. With 0 bases removed from V and 5 bases from J, the gap between germline ends came to 11 bases. Germline V CDR1 and CDR2: SGHDT, YYEEEE. This CDR3 is 14 amino acids long. The CDR3 loop is CASSLDWTGETQYF. In DNA form, the CDR3 reads TGTGCCAGCAGCTTGGATTGGACCGGGGAGACCCAGTACTTC.

The V call is TRBV28, the J call TRBJ1-2; the match to TRBD1 covers 7 bases. The CDR3 runs to 15 residues. Germline values: CDR1 MDHEN, CDR2 SYDVKM. V was pared by 1 base and J by 2 bases, with 4 bases of the junction left unmatched. CDR3: CASSLSSGGNYGYTF. The CDR3, as DNA: TGTGCCAGCAGTTTATCCTCAGGGGGGAACTATGGCTACACCTTC.

The V gene is TRBV29-1, the J gene TRBJ1-1; no reliable D call. V lost 7 bases and J lost 0, with 12 bases in between. Per the germline V gene, CDR1 is SQVTM and CDR2 is ANQGSEA. The CDR3 loop spans 13 amino acids. The CDR3 DNA reads as TGCAGCGCCGGTACCCAAGTGAACACTGAAGCTTTCTTT. This translates into CSAGTQVNTEAFF.

This clone was observed once. The gene calls are TRBV19 and TRBJ1-5; D uncertain. Germline CDR1 LNHDA, CDR2 SQIVND (reference sequence). The CDR3 length is 16 residues. V was clipped by 4 bases and J by 3 bases, with 16 bases between them. This CDR3 reads CASSKQSLLDNQPQHF. Here the CDR3 DNA reads TGTGCCAGTAGTAAACAGAGCCTCCTAGACAATCAGCCCCAGCATTTT.

The J gene is TRBJ2-3, the V gene TRBV9; D may be TRBD1 or TRBD2 (6 bases each). This CDR3 comprises 14 residues. Germline V lookup: CDR1 SGDLS, CDR2 YYNGEE. V was pared by 5 bases and J by 4 bases, with 14 bases between. CDR3 coding DNA: TGTGCCAGCAGTGGGGGGCGTCTTGCAGATACGCAGTATTTT. Amino acids: CASSGGRLADTQYF.

The chain uses TRBV5-1 and TRBJ2-5, with 9 bases aligning to TRBD2. Trimming at V came to 1 base and at J to 1 base, leaving 2 bases not matched to a gene. The germline gives CDR1 SGHRS, CDR2 YFSETQ. This CDR3 spans 15 amino acids. This CDR3 reads CASSLTSGFQETQYF. The CDR3 nucleotides read TGCGCCAGCAGCTTGACTAGCGGGTTCCAAGAGACCCAGTACTTC. Using reference TRBV5-1 and TRBJ2-5 for the parts outside the CDR3, the full variable domain is KAGVTQTPRYLIKTRGQQVTLSCSPISGHRSVSWYQQTPGQGLQFLFEYFSETQRNKGNFPGRFSGRQFSNSRSEMNVSTLELGDSALYLCASSLTSGFQETQYFGPGTRLLVL.

This clone was found once. The CDR3: CASSVLLNEKLFF. DNA for the CDR3: TGCGCCAGCAGTGTTCTCCTTAATGAAAAACTGTTTTTT. V usage is TRBV4-3 and J usage is TRBJ1-4; no firm D call. The CDR3 has 13 amino acids. V gave up 6 bases and J gave up 4 bases, with 9 bases separating them. Looked up from germline, CDR1 is LGHNA and CDR2 is YSLEER.

The rearrangement joins TRBV4-2 to TRBJ2-3; D is unresolved. The CDR3 is 14 amino acids. CDR1 and CDR2 (germline): LGHNA, YNFKEQ. The ends were cut back, 5 bases at V and 5 bases at J, with 14 bases in the middle. Here the CDR3 reads CASSDGRPGDTQYF. CDR3 in DNA: TGTGCCAGCAGCGACGGACGTCCCGGAGATACGCAGTATTTT.

This clone was counted a single time. The V gene is TRBV7-2, the J gene TRBJ1-5, with 8 bases aligning to TRBD1. In germline, CDR1 is SGHTA, CDR2 FQGNSA. This CDR3 has 14 amino acids. The trim removed 5 bases at V and 7 bases at J, leaving 7 bases unmatched. The CDR3 loop reads CASSEDRGGQPQHF. The CDR3 bases are TGTGCCAGCAGCGAAGACAGGGGTGGGCAGCCCCAGCATTTT.

CDR3 sequence: CASSLERDFGTEAFF. The CDR3 DNA reads TGTGCCAGCAGCTTAGAAAGGGATTTTGGCACTGAAGCTTTCTTT. The chain couples TRBV7-6 to TRBJ1-1; no reliable D call. V shed 1 base and J shed 4 bases, with 13 bases lying between them. In germline, CDR1 is SGHVS, CDR2 FNYEAQ. There are 15 residues in the CDR3.

This chain uses TRBV5-1 with TRBJ2-1, with D uncertain. CDR1 SGHRS and CDR2 YFSETQ come from the germline V gene. The CDR3 contains 16 residues. The V end was cut by 0 bases, the J end by 0 bases, with 10 bases between. CDR3 coding DNA: TGCGCCAGCAGCTTGGCTGCCTCCAGCTCCTACAATGAGCAGTTCTTC. This sequence encodes CASSLAASSSYNEQFF.

This clone has a single count. The chain combines TRBV9 with TRBJ2-3; TRBD2 aligns across 9 bases. CDR3 length: 15 amino acids. V was clipped by 6 bases and J by 4 bases; unmatched bases: 9. CDR1 is SGDLS and CDR2 is YYNGEE in the germline V gene. This CDR3 is CASNLAGSVADTQYF. The CDR3, as DNA: TGTGCCAGCAACCTAGCGGGATCGGTGGCAGATACGCAGTATTTT.

The chain joins TRBV2 to TRBJ2-1, with 7 nucleotides matching TRBD1. CDR3 length equals 14 residues. CDR1 is SNHLY and CDR2 is FYNNEI in the germline V gene. After removal of 6 bases from V and 7 bases from J, the junction contained 9 bases not matched to a gene. CDR3 region: CASRTGWGRNEQFF. The CDR3 DNA reads as TGTGCCAGCAGGACAGGGTGGGGTAGGAATGAGCAGTTCTTC.

The rearrangement joins TRBV5-4 to TRBJ2-2; 7 bases fit TRBD2. CDR1 is SGHNT and CDR2 is YYREEE in the germline V gene (reference sequence). V dropped 4 bases and J dropped 3; count of bases not matched to a gene: 9. The CDR3 loop spans 16 amino acids. CDR3 sequence reads: CASSEYLRGDTGELFF. The CDR3 DNA sequence: TGTGCCAGCAGCGAGTACCTTCGGGGGGACACCGGGGAGCTGTTTTTT.

This chain connects TRBV19 to TRBJ2-7; 7 bases map to TRBD1. The CDR3 totals 14 residues. The germline CDR1 and CDR2 sequences are LNHDA and SQIVND (reference sequence). With V trimmed by 6 bases and J by 0 bases, 5 bases remained unmatched. The CDR3 region is CASRGTESSYEQYF. CDR3 coding DNA: TGTGCCAGTAGAGGGACAGAAAGCTCCTACGAGCAGTACTTC.

The chain employs TRBV4-1 and TRBJ1-5; TRBD1 agrees at 9 bases. Looked up from germline, CDR1 is MGHRA and CDR2 is YSYEKL. There are 18 residues in the CDR3. The trim removed 1 base at V and 4 bases at J, leaving 11 bases unmatched. CDR3: CASSQGGGGTGRNQPQHF. CDR3 nucleotides: TGCGCCAGCAGCCAAGGGGGAGGTGGGACAGGGAGAAATCAGCCCCAGCATTTT.

J is TRBJ1-4 and V is TRBV19, with D possibly TRBD1 on 6 matching bases. The ends were cut back, 7 bases at V and 0 bases at J, with 15 bases in the middle. CDR1 is LNHDA, CDR2 SQIVND, per germline (reference sequence). This CDR3 is built from 16 residues. The CDR3 region is CASTELGGATNEKLFF. The CDR3 bases are TGTGCCAGTACCGAATTAGGGGGGGCAACTAATGAAAAACTGTTTTTT. The full variable domain, in which reference TRBV19 and TRBJ1-4 provide the parts outside the CDR3, is DGGITQSPKYLFRKEGQNVTLSCEQNLNHDAMYWYRQDPGQGLRLIYYSQIVNDFQKGDIAEGYSVSREKKESFPLTVTSAQKNPTAFYLCASTELGGATNEKLFFGSGTQLSVL.